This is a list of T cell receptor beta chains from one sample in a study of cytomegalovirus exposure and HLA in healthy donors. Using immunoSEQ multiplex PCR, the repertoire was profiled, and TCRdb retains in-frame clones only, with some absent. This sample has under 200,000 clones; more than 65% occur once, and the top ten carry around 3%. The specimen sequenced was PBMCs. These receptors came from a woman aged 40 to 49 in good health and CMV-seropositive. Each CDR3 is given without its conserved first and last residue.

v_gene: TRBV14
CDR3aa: ASSQVSGVYEQY

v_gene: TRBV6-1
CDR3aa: ASSLGGREGYGYT

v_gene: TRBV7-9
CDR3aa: ASSLVGPGGGEAF

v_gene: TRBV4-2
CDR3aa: ASSQDSDRAGNTIY

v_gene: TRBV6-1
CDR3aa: ASSERGLDQPQH

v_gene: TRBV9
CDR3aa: ASSANYHTGELF

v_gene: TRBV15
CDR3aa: ATSRDRLDQPQH

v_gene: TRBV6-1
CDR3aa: ASRTGQVNEKLF

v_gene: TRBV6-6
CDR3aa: ASSTGLNTEAF

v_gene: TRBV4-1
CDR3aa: ASSQGQGSEQY

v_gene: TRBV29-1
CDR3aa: SVMRGAGQETQY

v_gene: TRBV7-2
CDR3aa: ASIPTGGRSPLH

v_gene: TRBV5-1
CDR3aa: ASSFGAESNEQF

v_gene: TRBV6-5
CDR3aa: ASSFGLAGDYNEQF

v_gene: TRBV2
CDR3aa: ASSEQGATYYGYT

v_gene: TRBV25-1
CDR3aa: ASSEYGGRGSYNEQF

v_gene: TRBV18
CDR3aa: ASSGTGGSNTEAF

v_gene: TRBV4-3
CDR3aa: ASSQEFAAGTYNEQF

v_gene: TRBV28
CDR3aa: ASRAGPNTDTQY

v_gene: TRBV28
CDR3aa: ASSDFGVRTYEQY

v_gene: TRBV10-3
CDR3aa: AIADSGGGDTQY

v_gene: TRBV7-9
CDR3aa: ASSLALGGTGANVLT

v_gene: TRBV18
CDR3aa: ASSPTLAGNYGYT

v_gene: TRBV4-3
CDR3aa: ASSDFGKNYGYT

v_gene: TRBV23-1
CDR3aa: ASSQSAIDTGELF

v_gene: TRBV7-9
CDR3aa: ASSPPGAGYGYT

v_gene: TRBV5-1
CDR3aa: ASKVISGRTYEQY

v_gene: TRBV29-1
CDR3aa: SASADTQY